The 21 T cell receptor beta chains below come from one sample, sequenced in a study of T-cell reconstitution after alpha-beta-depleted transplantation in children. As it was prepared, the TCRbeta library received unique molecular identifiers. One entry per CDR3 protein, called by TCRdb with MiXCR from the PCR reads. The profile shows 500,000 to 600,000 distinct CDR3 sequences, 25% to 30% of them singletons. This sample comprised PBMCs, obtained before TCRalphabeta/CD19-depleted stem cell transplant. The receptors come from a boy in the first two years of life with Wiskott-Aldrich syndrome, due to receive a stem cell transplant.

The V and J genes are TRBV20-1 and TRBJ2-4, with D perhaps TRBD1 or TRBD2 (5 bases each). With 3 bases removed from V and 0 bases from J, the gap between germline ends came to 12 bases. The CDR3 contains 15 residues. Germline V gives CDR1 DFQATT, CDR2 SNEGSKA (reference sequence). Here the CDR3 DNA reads TGCAGTGCTAGGTTGGGGACGCTAGCCAAAAACATTCAGTACTTC. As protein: CSARLGTLAKNIQYF.

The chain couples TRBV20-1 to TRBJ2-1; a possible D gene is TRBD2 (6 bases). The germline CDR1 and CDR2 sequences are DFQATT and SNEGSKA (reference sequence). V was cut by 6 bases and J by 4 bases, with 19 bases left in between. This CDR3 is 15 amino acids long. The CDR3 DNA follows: TGCAGTGCCAACTGGAGGGATAGGGGTTACAATGAGCAGTTCTTC. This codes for CSANWRDRGYNEQFF.

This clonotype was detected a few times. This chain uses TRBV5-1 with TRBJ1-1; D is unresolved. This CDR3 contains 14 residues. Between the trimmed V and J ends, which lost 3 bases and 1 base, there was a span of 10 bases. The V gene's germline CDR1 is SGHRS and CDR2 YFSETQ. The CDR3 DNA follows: TGCGCCAGCAGCTCCCGGGTTTCGAACACTGAAGCTTTCTTT. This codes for CASSSRVSNTEAFF.

The CDR3 sequence is CSVEIGAGDEQFF. CDR3 sequence (DNA): TGCAGCGTTGAGATAGGAGCTGGGGATGAGCAGTTCTTC. This rearrangement joins TRBV29-1 to TRBJ2-1; D not certain. Trimming cost V 3 bases and J 8 bases, with 14 bases left between them. The CDR3 loop spans 13 amino acids. CDR1 SQVTM and CDR2 ANQGSEA come from the germline V gene.

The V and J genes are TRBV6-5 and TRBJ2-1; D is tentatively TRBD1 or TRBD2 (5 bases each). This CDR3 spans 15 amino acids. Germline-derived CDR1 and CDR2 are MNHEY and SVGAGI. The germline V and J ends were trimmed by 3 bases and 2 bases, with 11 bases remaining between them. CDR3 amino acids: CASSYGGRAYNEQFF. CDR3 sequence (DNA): TGTGCCAGCAGTTATGGGGGAAGGGCCTACAATGAGCAGTTCTTC.

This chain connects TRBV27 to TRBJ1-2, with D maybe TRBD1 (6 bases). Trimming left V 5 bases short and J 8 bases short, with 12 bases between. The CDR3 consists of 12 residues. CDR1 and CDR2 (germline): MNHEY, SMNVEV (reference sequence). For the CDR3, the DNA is TGTGCCAGCAGTACAGGGTGGGGAGGCTACACCTTC. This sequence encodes CASSTGWGGYTF.

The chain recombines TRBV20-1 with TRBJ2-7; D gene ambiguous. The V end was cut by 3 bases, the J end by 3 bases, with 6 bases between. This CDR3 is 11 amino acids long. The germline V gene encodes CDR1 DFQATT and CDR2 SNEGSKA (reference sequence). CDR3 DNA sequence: TGCAGTGCTAGGACCCTCTACGAGCAGTACTTC. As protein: CSARTLYEQYF.

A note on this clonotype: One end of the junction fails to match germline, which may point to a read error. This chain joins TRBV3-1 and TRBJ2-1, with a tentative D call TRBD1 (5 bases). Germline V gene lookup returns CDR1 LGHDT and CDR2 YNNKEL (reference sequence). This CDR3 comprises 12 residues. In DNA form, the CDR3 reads TGTGCCAGCAGCCAAGTAACAGGTGAGAAGTTCTTC. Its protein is CASSQVTGEKFF.

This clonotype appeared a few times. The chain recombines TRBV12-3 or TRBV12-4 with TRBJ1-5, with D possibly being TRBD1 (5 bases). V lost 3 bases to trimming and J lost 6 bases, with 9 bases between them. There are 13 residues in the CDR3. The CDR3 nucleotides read TGTGCCAGCAGTTTCGACAGAAGTCAGCCCCAGCATTTT. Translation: CASSFDRSQPQHF.

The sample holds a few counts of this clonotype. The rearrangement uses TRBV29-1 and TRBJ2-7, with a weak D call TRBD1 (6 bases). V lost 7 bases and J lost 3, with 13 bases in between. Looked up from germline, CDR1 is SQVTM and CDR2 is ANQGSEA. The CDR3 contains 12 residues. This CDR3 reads CSARTDNYEQYF. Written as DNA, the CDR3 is TGCAGCGCCCGGACAGACAACTACGAGCAGTACTTC.

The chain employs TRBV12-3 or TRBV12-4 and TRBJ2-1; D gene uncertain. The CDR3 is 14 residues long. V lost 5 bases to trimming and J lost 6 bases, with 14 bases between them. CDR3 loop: CASSPTFRTNEQFF. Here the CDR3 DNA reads TGTGCCAGCAGTCCGACTTTCAGGACCAATGAGCAGTTCTTC.

The CDR3 DNA follows: TGCAGTGCTAGCCTACTAGCGGGAGCCTACAATGAGCAGTTCTTC. Its protein product is CSASLLAGAYNEQFF. The V and J genes are TRBV20-1 and TRBJ2-1; 11 bases are a match to TRBD2. The germline gives CDR1 DFQATT, CDR2 SNEGSKA (reference sequence). This CDR3 region has 15 residues. Trimming cost V 3 bases and J 2 bases; bases outside gene matches: 3.

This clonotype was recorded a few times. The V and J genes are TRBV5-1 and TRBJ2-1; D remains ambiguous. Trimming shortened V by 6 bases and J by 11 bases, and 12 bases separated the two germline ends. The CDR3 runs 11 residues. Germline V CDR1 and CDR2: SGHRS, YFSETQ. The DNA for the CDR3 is TGCGCCAGCAAAACGGGTATCAAGCAGTTCTTC. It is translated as CASKTGIKQFF.

The CDR3 DNA is TGTGCCAGCAGCTTGGAACTAGCGGGAGGATCGAGGGAGACCCAGTACTTC. As protein: CASSLELAGGSRETQYF. The rearrangement links TRBV5-6 to TRBJ2-5; 12 bases match TRBD2. This CDR3 has 17 residues. Unmatched junction bases numbered 8, after V lost 0 bases and J lost 5 bases. The germline gives CDR1 SGHDT, CDR2 YYEEEE. Looking up the rest from reference TRBV5-6 and TRBJ2-5 gives the full variable domain: DAGVTQSPTHLIKTRGQQVTLRCSPKSGHDTVSWYQQALGQGPQFIFQYYEEEERQRGNFPDRFSGHQFPNYSSELNVNALLLGDSALYLCASSLELAGGSRETQYFGPGTRLLVL.

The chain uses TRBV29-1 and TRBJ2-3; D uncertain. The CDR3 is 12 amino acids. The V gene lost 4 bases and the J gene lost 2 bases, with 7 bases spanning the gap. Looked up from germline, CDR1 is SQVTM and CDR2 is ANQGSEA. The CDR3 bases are TGCAGCGTTGCACTATACACAGATACGCAGTATTTT. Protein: CSVALYTDTQYF.

CDR3 loop: CATQPTGAYEQYF. The CDR3 DNA reads TGTGCCACCCAGCCGACAGGGGCTTACGAGCAGTACTTC. The genes are TRBV15 and TRBJ2-7; 8 bases line up with TRBD1. The CDR3 totals 13 residues. The junction had 7 bases not matched to a gene; V was cut back by 8 bases and J by 4 bases. In germline, CDR1 is LNHNV, CDR2 YYDKDF (reference sequence).

DNA of the CDR3: TGTGCCAGCAGCGAGATGAGGCTAGCGGGAGTCCTTGAGACCCAGTACTTC. It codes for CASSEMRLAGVLETQYF. The chain recombines TRBV7-2 with TRBJ2-5, with 10 positions matching TRBD2. The CDR3 totals 17 residues. The germline V gene has CDR1 SGHTA and CDR2 FQGNSA. V was pared by 5 bases and J by 5 bases, with 14 bases of the junction left unmatched.

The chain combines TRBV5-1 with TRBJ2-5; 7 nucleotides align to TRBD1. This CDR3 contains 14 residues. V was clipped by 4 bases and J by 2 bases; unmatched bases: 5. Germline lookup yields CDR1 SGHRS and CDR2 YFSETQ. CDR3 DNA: TGCGCCAGCAGCAAGGACAGGCTACAAGAGACCCAGTACTTC. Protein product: CASSKDRLQETQYF.

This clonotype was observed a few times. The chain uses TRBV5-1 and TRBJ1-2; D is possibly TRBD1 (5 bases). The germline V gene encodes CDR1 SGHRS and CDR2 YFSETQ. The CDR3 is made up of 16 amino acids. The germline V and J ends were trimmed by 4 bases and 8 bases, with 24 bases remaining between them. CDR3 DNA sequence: TGCGCCAGCAGCCCCCGATGGGGCAGCGGAATTTACGGCTACACCTTC. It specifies CASSPRWGSGIYGYTF. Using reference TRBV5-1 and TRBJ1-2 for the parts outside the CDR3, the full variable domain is KAGVTQTPRYLIKTRGQQVTLSCSPISGHRSVSWYQQTPGQGLQFLFEYFSETQRNKGNFPGRFSGRQFSNSRSEMNVSTLELGDSALYLCASSPRWGSGIYGYTFGSGTRLTVV.

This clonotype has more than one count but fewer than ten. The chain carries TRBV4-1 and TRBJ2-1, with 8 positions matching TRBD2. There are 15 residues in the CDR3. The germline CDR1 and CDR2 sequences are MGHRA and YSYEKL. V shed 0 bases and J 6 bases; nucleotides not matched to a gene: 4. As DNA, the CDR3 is TGCGCCAGCAGCCAAGAGGTAGCGGGATTCAATGAGCAGTTCTTC. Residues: CASSQEVAGFNEQFF.

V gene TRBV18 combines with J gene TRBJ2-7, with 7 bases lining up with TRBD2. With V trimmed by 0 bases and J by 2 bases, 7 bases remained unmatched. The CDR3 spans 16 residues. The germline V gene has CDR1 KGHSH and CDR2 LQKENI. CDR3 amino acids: CASSPPGLADAYEQYF. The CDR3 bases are TGTGCCAGCTCACCACCGGGCCTAGCGGACGCCTACGAGCAGTACTTC.